Each of the 25 T cell receptor beta chains below was sequenced from the same sample in a study of high-grade serous ovarian cancer treatment subgroups. The protocol was immunoSEQ multiplex PCR, while the TCRdb copy is restricted to in-frame clones and leaves out a portion. This table holds under 20,000 clones, approximately 73% found once. Tumor samples were obtained before definitive surgery or chemotherapy. Sequenced: tumor tissue. The receptor set was obtained from a human donor with high-grade serous ovarian cancer.

About this clone itself: The identical CDR3 is also encoded by other nucleotide sequences in the sample. The rearrangement joins TRBV4-2 to TRBJ2-7; 13 bases map to TRBD2. The trim removed 1 base at V and 5 bases at J, leaving 5 bases unmatched. Per germline, CDR1 LGHNA and CDR2 YNFKEQ. The CDR3 has 16 residues. In DNA, the CDR3 is TGTGCCAGCAGCCAAGGACTAGCGGGGGGTAGGAACGAGCAGTACTTC. Residues: CASSQGLAGGRNEQYF.

This clone has just one count. The V call is TRBV7-3, the J call TRBJ1-2; 8 bases are shared with TRBD1. With 5 bases clipped from V and 4 bases from J, the junction kept 6 bases outside the gene matches. In germline, CDR1 is SGHTA, CDR2 FQGTGA. This CDR3 contains 14 residues. As DNA, the CDR3 is TGTGCCAGCAGCGCAGGGGGCGCGGGCTATGGCTACACCTTC. It specifies CASSAGGAGYGYTF.

This clone has a handful of counts. The genes are TRBV5-1 and TRBJ1-6; TRBD1 might be the D (6 bases). V was trimmed by 5 bases and J by 10 bases, leaving 19 bases between them. The germline CDR1 and CDR2 sequences are SGHRS and YFSETQ. The CDR3 has 15 amino acids. The CDR3 bases are TGCGCCAGCAGTTCCTCGACAGGAAAGTTATCACCCCTCCACTTT. Residues: CASSSSTGKLSPLHF. Complete variable domain (other parts from reference TRBV5-1 and TRBJ1-6): KAGVTQTPRYLIKTRGQQVTLSCSPISGHRSVSWYQQTPGQGLQFLFEYFSETQRNKGNFPGRFSGRQFSNSRSEMNVSTLELGDSALYLCASSSSTGKLSPLHFGNGTRLTVT.

This clone is medium-sized by share. The rearrangement links TRBV4-1 to TRBJ2-7, with D unclear. Trimming removed 1 base from V and 3 bases from J, with 13 bases in between. Germline CDR1 and CDR2: MGHRA and YSYEKL. This CDR3 region has 15 residues. The CDR3 here is CASSQGLTGNYEQYF. Here the CDR3 DNA reads TGCGCCAGCAGCCAAGGGTTGACTGGGAACTACGAGCAGTACTTC.

The chain links TRBV7-3 to TRBJ1-1; no firm D call. V was clipped by 3 bases and J by 5 bases, with 16 bases between them. The CDR3 consists of 15 residues. CDR1 is SGHTA, CDR2 FQGTGA, per germline. The CDR3 sequence is CASSFSGAPGTEAFF. The CDR3 nucleotides are TGTGCCAGCAGCTTCTCGGGCGCCCCGGGGACTGAAGCTTTCTTT.

This chain links TRBV5-4 with TRBJ2-2, with unresolved D. CDR3 size: 13 residues. The V end was cut by 1 base, the J end by 2 bases, with 3 bases between. In germline, CDR1 is SGHNT, CDR2 YYREEE (reference sequence). The CDR3 DNA sequence: TGTGCCAGCAGCTTGCGCAACACCGGGGAGCTGTTTTTT. Amino acid sequence: CASSLRNTGELFF.

In nucleotides, the CDR3 is TGTGCCAGCCGGGACAGGGACTACAATGAGCAGTTCTTC. Translation: CASRDRDYNEQFF. This chain connects TRBV7-2 to TRBJ2-1; 9 nucleotides line up with TRBD1. The trim removed 8 bases at V and 3 bases at J, leaving 2 bases unmatched. Per germline, CDR1 SGHTA and CDR2 FQGNSA. There are 13 residues in the CDR3.

The chain has TRBV18 and TRBJ2-7; TRBD1 matches 8 bases. This CDR3 has 13 amino acids. CDR1 and CDR2 from the germline V gene are KGHSH and LQKENI. Unmatched junction bases numbered 2, after V lost 5 bases and J lost 2 bases. CDR3 in amino acids: CASSNRGTYEQYF. CDR3 coding DNA: TGTGCCAGCTCAAACAGGGGGACCTACGAGCAGTACTTC.

The chain carries TRBV6-6 and TRBJ2-7; D is ambiguous. Trimming pared 7 bases from V and 2 bases from J, leaving 9 bases between. Germline V gives CDR1 MNHNY, CDR2 SVGAGI (reference sequence). This CDR3 is built from 12 residues. The CDR3 nucleotides read TGTGCCAGCAACAAGGGCCCCTACGAGCAGTACTTC. Encoded protein: CASNKGPYEQYF.

The V call is TRBV19, the J call TRBJ1-4, with a weak D call TRBD1 (5 bases). The CDR3 is 14 residues long. Germline assignment: CDR1 LNHDA and CDR2 SQIVND (reference sequence). The V end was cut by 8 bases, the J end by 0 bases, with 10 bases between. CDR3 amino acids: CASHLTATNEKLFF. The CDR3 region has the DNA TGTGCCAGTCATCTGACAGCAACTAATGAAAAACTGTTTTTT. Complete variable domain (other parts from reference TRBV19 and TRBJ1-4): DGGITQSPKYLFRKEGQNVTLSCEQNLNHDAMYWYRQDPGQGLRLIYYSQIVNDFQKGDIAEGYSVSREKKESFPLTVTSAQKNPTAFYLCASHLTATNEKLFFGSGTQLSVL.

Remarks on this clone: One junction end disagrees with the germline gene, perhaps due to a read error. This sequence joins TRBV7-9 and TRBJ2-7; 9 bases are a match to TRBD1. This CDR3 is built from 14 residues. Germline V CDR1 and CDR2: SEHNR, FQNEAQ (reference sequence). The CDR3 loop is CASSLSGTGPQRDF. Written as DNA, the CDR3 is TGTGCCAGCAGCTTATCGGGGACAGGGCCCCAACGGGACTTC. The full variable domain, in which reference TRBV7-9 and TRBJ2-7 provide the parts outside the CDR3, is DTGVSQNPRHKITKRGQNVTFRCDPISEHNRLYWYRQTLGQGPEFLTYFQNEAQLEKSRLLSDRFSAERPKGSFSTLEIQRTEQGDSAMYLCASSLSGTGPQRDFGPGTRLTVT.

The V gene is TRBV27, the J gene TRBJ1-6; 10 bases fit TRBD1. The CDR3 contains 14 residues. Germline CDR1 MNHEY, CDR2 SMNVEV (reference sequence). With 3 bases clipped from V and 7 bases from J, the junction kept 0 bases outside the gene matches. The CDR3 protein is CASSLGQGNSPLHF. CDR3 DNA sequence: TGTGCCAGCAGTTTGGGACAGGGGAATTCACCCCTCCACTTT.

V and J are TRBV14 and TRBJ1-2; no definite D call. CDR3 length: 13 amino acids. Germline CDR1 and CDR2: SGHDN and FVKESK. Trimming removed 3 bases at V and 2 bases at J, with 7 bases between. The CDR3 nucleotides read TGTGCCAGCAGCCATACCCGGAACTATGGCTACACCTTC. Encoded protein: CASSHTRNYGYTF. The full variable domain, in which reference TRBV14 and TRBJ1-2 provide the parts outside the CDR3, is EAGVTQFPSHSVIEKGQTVTLRCDPISGHDNLYWYRRVMGKEIKFLLHFVKESKQDESGMPNNRFLAERTGGTYSTLKVQPAELEDSGVYFCASSHTRNYGYTFGSGTRLTVV.

The CDR3 is CASRGTGNTEAFF. The CDR3 nucleotides read TGTGCCAGCAGGGGGACAGGGAACACTGAAGCTTTCTTT. This chain links TRBV6-6 with TRBJ1-1; 8 bases line up with TRBD1. The germline CDR1 and CDR2 sequences are MNHNY and SVGAGI (reference sequence). V was clipped by 6 bases and J by 1 base; unmatched bases: 1. This CDR3 is built from 13 residues.

This sequence joins TRBV6-6 and TRBJ2-7, with D perhaps TRBD1 (6 bases). The V end lost 6 bases, the J end lost 3 bases, and 12 bases lay between the germline ends. CDR1 and CDR2 from the germline V gene are MNHNY and SVGAGI (reference sequence). The CDR3 length is 13 residues. CDR3 nucleotide sequence: TGTGCCAGCAGATACGGACAGAACTACGAGCAGTACTTC. Translation gives CASRYGQNYEQYF.

This chain joins TRBV9 and TRBJ2-7; 10 bases are a match to TRBD2. This CDR3 region has 12 residues. Germline CDR1 reads SGDLS; CDR2 reads YYNGEE. The J segment lost 4 bases and the V segment lost 10 bases, leaving 5 bases of the junction unmatched. CDR3 amino acids: CAAWTSGYEQYF. For the CDR3, the DNA is TGTGCCGCCTGGACTAGCGGATACGAGCAGTACTTC.

This chain uses TRBV7-2 with TRBJ1-3; 10 bases align to TRBD1. The CDR3 length is 16 residues. Germline V gene lookup returns CDR1 SGHTA and CDR2 FQGNSA. Trimming removed 3 bases from V and 6 bases from J; junction bases left unmatched: 8. The CDR3 region is CASSFPPGTGENTIYF. As DNA, the CDR3 is TGTGCCAGCAGCTTCCCTCCCGGGACAGGGGAAAACACCATATATTTT.

The CDR3 DNA follows: TGTGCCAGCAGTTACGGCAGGGGAGCCACAGATACGCAGTATTTT. Amino acid sequence: CASSYGRGATDTQYF. V gene TRBV6-5 combines with J gene TRBJ2-3; TRBD1 might be the D (6 bases). This CDR3 comprises 15 residues. Trimming took 2 bases from V and 2 from J, leaving 11 bases between them. Germline V gene lookup returns CDR1 MNHEY and CDR2 SVGAGI.

The CDR3 is CASRFRDRTLGAQYF. CDR3 DNA: TGTGCCAGCAGGTTCCGGGACCGAACCCTGGGGGCGCAGTATTTT. The chain carries TRBV28 and TRBJ2-3; tentatively, D is TRBD1 or TRBD2 (5 bases each). Germline CDR1 is MDHEN and CDR2 is SYDVKM. The CDR3 sequence is 15 residues long. Trimming shortened V by 6 bases and J by 10 bases, and 23 bases separated the two germline ends.

This clone showed up just a few times. V and J are TRBV6-1 and TRBJ2-7; 7 nucleotides align to TRBD1. Losses at the gene ends were 5 bases for V and 3 bases for J; bases not matched to a gene: 1. Germline CDR1 is MNHNS and CDR2 is SASEGT. The CDR3 covers 12 residues. The CDR3 here is CASSPGGYEQYF. The CDR3, as DNA: TGTGCCAGCAGTCCAGGGGGCTACGAGCAGTACTTC.

This chain links TRBV19 with TRBJ1-5; a possible D gene is TRBD1 (6 bases). The germline gives CDR1 LNHDA, CDR2 SQIVND (reference sequence). V lost 5 bases, J lost 1 base, and 12 bases lay in between. The CDR3 has 15 residues. As DNA, the CDR3 is TGTGCCAGTAGTTACGTTACAGGGAGCAATCAGCCCCAGCATTTT. Its translation is CASSYVTGSNQPQHF.

This chain links TRBV11-3 with TRBJ1-5, with D perhaps matching TRBD1 (5 bases). The germline gives CDR1 SGHNT, CDR2 YENEEA. CDR3 length: 20 residues. The ends were cut back, 3 bases at V and 1 base at J, with 25 bases in the middle. CDR3 DNA: TGTGCCAGCAGCTTCGGAAAAGTCGGGACTCCTTGGGGCAGCAATCAGCCCCAGCATTTT. Translation: CASSFGKVGTPWGSNQPQHF. The variable domain in full, with the rest retrieved from reference TRBV11-3 and TRBJ1-5, is EAGVVQSPRYKIIEKKQPVAFWCNPISGHNTLYWYLQNLGQGPELLIRYENEEAVDDSQLPKDRFSAERLKGVDSTLKIQPAELGDSAVYLCASSFGKVGTPWGSNQPQHFGDGTRLSIL.

The chain employs TRBV7-2 and TRBJ2-3, with TRBD2 matching 12 bases. Germline V gene lookup returns CDR1 SGHTA and CDR2 FQGNSA. The CDR3 covers 15 residues. V lost 7 bases, J lost 6 bases, and 8 bases stayed unmatched. The CDR3 DNA follows: TGTGCCAGCAACCCTAGCGGGGGGGTACGGGATACGCAGTATTTT. Residues: CASNPSGGVRDTQYF. The entire variable domain, with the rest obtained from reference TRBV7-2 and TRBJ2-3, is as follows: GAGVSQSPSNKVTEKGKDVELRCDPISGHTALYWYRQSLGQGLEFLIYFQGNSAPDKSGLPSDRFSAERTGGSVSTLTIQRTQQEDSAVYLCASNPSGGVRDTQYFGPGTRLTVL.

The chain combines TRBV2 with TRBJ2-2; the D gene is possibly TRBD1 (6 bases). V was clipped by 8 bases and J by 1 base, with 8 bases between them. Germline V gene data show CDR1 as SNHLY and CDR2 as FYNNEI. This CDR3 contains 13 residues. CDR3 in amino acids: CASGTLNTGELFF. For the CDR3, the DNA is TGTGCCAGCGGGACACTGAACACCGGGGAGCTGTTTTTT.

CDR3 nucleotide sequence: TGTGCCAGCAGCTTAGGCTTGAGGCGGATGAGTCGGGATACGCAGTATTTT. Translating it yields CASSLGLRRMSRDTQYF. The chain employs TRBV7-8 and TRBJ2-3; D is ambiguous. Trimming stripped 1 base from V and 6 bases from J, with 20 bases between. This CDR3 has 17 residues. In germline, CDR1 is SGHVS, CDR2 FQNEAQ. Variable domain in full (rest from reference TRBV7-8 and TRBJ2-3): GAGVSQSPRYKVAKRGQDVALRCDPISGHVSLFWYQQALGQGPEFLTYFQNEAQLDKSGLPSDRFFAERPEGSVSTLKIQRTQQEDSAVYLCASSLGLRRMSRDTQYFGPGTRLTVL.